A selection of T cell receptor beta chains follows, all from one sample in a study of T cells expressing NK-cell markers. After re-calling the 5' RACE reads, TCRdb lists one entry per CDR3 protein, DNA absent. This sample contains 550,000 to 600,000 distinct CDR3 sequences. The material sequenced was blood T cells: a sorted CD56 or NKG2C T cell subset, CD4+ or CD8+ T cells, or bulk PBMC T cells (not recorded which). These receptors were collected from a man between 18 and 29 years old in good health. Each CDR3 is given with its conserved first and last residue. The order of the fields is V gene, J gene, CDR3 protein.

>TRBV6-2/TRBV6-3|TRBJ2-5
CASAKRGLAGGGETQYF
>TRBV20-1|TRBJ2-7
CSARRMTTLHREQYF
>TRBV7-2|TRBJ1-6
CASSLRPPVNNSPLHF
>TRBV20-1|TRBJ1-2
CSARPSAANYGYTF
>TRBV10-3|TRBJ2-7
CAISESIEVYEQYF
>TRBV6-5|TRBJ2-5
CASSYGRLLKETQYF
>TRBV9|TRBJ2-7
CASSETGTSGGEQYF
>TRBV12-3/TRBV12-4|TRBJ1-1
CASSLREGPSAEAFF
>TRBV15|TRBJ2-4
CATSSPLAGGGVQYF
>TRBV12-3/TRBV12-4|TRBJ2-4
CASSERNIQYF
>TRBV12-3/TRBV12-4|TRBJ2-2
CASSPHISRGGELFF
>TRBV7-9|TRBJ2-3
CASSPRRDTTGAQYF
>TRBV7-9|TRBJ2-1
CATSGQGAFSEQFF
>TRBV2|TRBJ2-1
CASRAVAGGGNEQFF
>TRBV4-2|TRBJ2-2
CASSVSGGGGELFF
>TRBV5-6|TRBJ2-1
CASSPGHGYNEQFF
>TRBV15|TRBJ2-1
CATSYRTSGRGPMGNEQFF
>TRBV4-3|TRBJ1-3
CASSQDQSESGNTIYF
>TRBV7-3|TRBJ2-1
CASSLLRNSGYNEQFF
>TRBV4-1|TRBJ2-1
CASSQERGGTARNEQFF
>TRBV12-3/TRBV12-4|TRBJ1-6
CASSVTRVGNSPLHF
>TRBV2|TRBJ2-7
CASSERSLSNYEQYF
>TRBV7-9|TRBJ2-5
CASSLVGGTGKTQYF
>TRBV5-6|TRBJ1-5
CASSLGHRGPPRGPQHF